This is a list of T cell receptor beta chains from one sample in a study of PD-L1 blockade in urothelial cancer. Profiling relied on immunoSEQ multiplex PCR, and the TCRdb table lists in-frame clones only, not all of them. The sample holds around 30,000 clones, roughly three quarters seen once. Sequenced material: PBMCs, taken around atezolizumab (anti-PD-L1) treatment. The receptor source for this set is a man in his 70s with urothelial cancer. Each CDR3 is given with its conserved first and last residue. Fields, in order: clone size, J gene, D gene, V gene, CDR3 protein, CDR3 DNA. A D gene is named only where the DNA matches it firmly. Size is stated for part of the rows, as once, few or many counts, or as a class when the clone is expanded.

few | TRBJ2-2 | TRBD2 | TRBV5-1 | CASSVGLASLTGELFF | TGCGCCAGCAGCGTGGGACTAGCGAGTTTAACCGGGGAGCTGTTTTTT
NA | TRBJ2-1 | TRBD2 | TRBV2 | CASSRSSGTYNEQFF | TGTGCCAGCAGTAGGTCTAGCGGGACCTACAATGAGCAGTTCTTC
NA | TRBJ2-1 | NA | TRBV11-1 | CASSLDGGTSHFF | TGTGCCAGCAGCTTAGACGGTGGAACTAGTCACTTCTTC
NA | TRBJ1-5 | TRBD1 | TRBV5-6 | CASSFLGQASNQPQHF | TGTGCCAGCAGCTTTCTTGGACAGGCTAGCAATCAGCCCCAGCATTTT
NA | TRBJ1-4 | NA | TRBV7-2 | CASSRSEVEKLFF | TGTGCCAGCAGCCGTTCGGAGGTTGAAAAACTGTTTTTT
NA | TRBJ2-5 | NA | TRBV2 | CASALANGGTQYF | TGTGCCAGCGCCCTAGCGAACGGAGGGACCCAGTACTTC
NA | TRBJ1-1 | NA | TRBV7-2 | CASSLKSPRPVVSFF | TGTGCCAGCAGCCTAAAGAGTCCCAGGCCCGTGGTATCTTTCTTT
NA | TRBJ2-3 | NA | TRBV25-1 | CASSLTATDTQYF | TGTGCCAGCAGTTTAACAGCCACAGATACGCAGTATTTT
NA | TRBJ1-1 | TRBD1 | TRBV5-4 | CASSHVTGDEAFF | TGTGCCAGCAGCCACGTCACAGGGGATGAAGCTTTCTTT
NA | TRBJ2-5 | TRBD2 | TRBV5-6 | CASSAEGLAGGYQETQYF | TGTGCCAGCAGCGCCGAGGGCCTAGCGGGGGGGTACCAAGAGACCCAGTACTTC
once | TRBJ2-1 | TRBD2 | TRBV5-6 | CASSLARLAGVNEQFF | TGTGCCAGCAGCTTGGCCAGACTAGCGGGAGTAAATGAGCAGTTCTTC
NA | TRBJ1-1 | NA | TRBV6-1 | CASSRRGVNTEAFF | TGTGCCAGCAGTCGCAGGGGCGTGAACACTGAAGCTTTCTTT
NA | TRBJ2-7 | TRBD1 | TRBV4-2 | CASSLTGVYEQYF | TGTGCCAGCAGCCTAACAGGGGTTTACGAGCAGTACTTC
NA | TRBJ1-5 | NA | TRBV9 | CASSPRGGSNQPQHF | TGTGCCAGCAGCCCCCGTGGGGGGTCCAATCAGCCCCAGCATTTT
NA | TRBJ2-3 | NA | TRBV5-1 | CASSSGNQRTDTQYF | TGCGCCAGCAGCTCCGGGAACCAGCGCACAGATACGCAGTATTTT
NA | TRBJ1-5 | NA | TRBV28 | CASSFPGIGNQPQHF | TGTGCCAGCAGTTTTCCAGGGATTGGCAATCAGCCCCAGCATTTT
NA | TRBJ1-2 | TRBD1 | TRBV25-1 | CASSEGGDRGSGYGYTF | TGTGCCAGCAGTGAAGGGGGTGACAGGGGTTCAGGCTATGGCTACACCTTC
NA | TRBJ1-4 | NA | TRBV11-2 | CASSLGRALNEKLFF | TGTGCCAGCAGCTTAGGGAGGGCGCTTAATGAAAAACTGTTTTTT
NA | TRBJ2-1 | TRBD2 | TRBV9 | CASSVRTSLEDEQFF | TGTGCCAGCAGCGTCAGGACTAGCTTAGAGGATGAGCAGTTCTTC
NA | TRBJ2-3 | TRBD1 | TRBV27 | CASSPGTAVQDTQYF | TGTGCCAGCAGTCCCGGGACAGCTGTACAGGATACGCAGTATTTT
few | TRBJ1-3 | NA | TRBV5-1 | CASSSGREGTIYF | TGCGCCAGCAGCTCTGGGAGGGAAGGCACCATATATTTT
once | TRBJ1-1 | NA | TRBV29-1 | CSAHSGLNTEAFF | TGCAGCGCCCACTCAGGCTTAAACACTGAAGCTTTCTTT